Below, one TCR beta chain is given with its context. These data belong to a study of cytomegalovirus exposure and HLA in healthy donors. CDR3 length equals 13 residues. V lost 2 bases to trimming and J lost 0 bases, with 4 bases between them. Germline V CDR1 and CDR2: SGHAT, FQNNGV. The PCR used 60 Vbeta and 13 Jbeta primers. Some clones are missing from TCRdb's copy, which holds only in-frame ones; the method was immunoSEQ multiplex PCR. The sample has 50,000 to 60,000 clones, roughly 80% seen once; the top ten hold under 3.5%. The source of this sequence is a woman aged 40-49 years in good health and CMV-seropositive. Material: PBMCs. The chain is built from TRBV11-2 and TRBJ1-1; D remains ambiguous. The CDR3 DNA reads as TGTGCCAGCAGCTTAACGGTGAACACTGAAGCTTTCTTT. The encoded protein is CASSLTVNTEAFF.